These 6 T cell receptor beta chains share one sample of origin, sequenced in a study of T cell repertoires in cytomegalovirus infection. TCRdb reprocessed the reads with MiXCR, giving one entry per CDR3 protein. The table lists roughly 100,000 distinct CDR3 sequences, more than 15% of them singletons. The specimen was PBMCs. These receptor sequences come from a human donor in good health (CMV status not recorded). Some clones in this sample may be carry-over from other donors' samples.

The sample holds many counts of this clonotype. The rearrangement links TRBV7-2 to TRBJ2-5; TRBD2 might be the D (5 bases). Germline V lookup: CDR1 SGHTA, CDR2 FQGNSA. The V end was cut by 6 bases, the J end by 5 bases, with 13 bases between. The CDR3 length is 13 residues. In nucleotides, the CDR3 is TGTGCCAGCAGTACCCGGGATTTGGAGACCCAGTACTTC. This sequence encodes CASSTRDLETQYF. Based on the CDR3 plus reference TRBV7-2 and TRBJ2-5, the full variable domain is GAGVSQSPSNKVTEKGKDVELRCDPISGHTALYWYRQSLGQGLEFLIYFQGNSAPDKSGLPSDRFSAERTGGSVSTLTIQRTQQEDSAVYLCASSTRDLETQYFGPGTRLLVL.

The rearrangement joins TRBV2 to TRBJ2-5; D is perhaps TRBD1 or TRBD2 (5 bases each). V shed 4 bases and J shed 2 bases, with 17 bases lying between them. This CDR3 region has 16 residues. Germline CDR1 reads SNHLY; CDR2 reads FYNNEI. The CDR3 sequence is CASSGVVAGSQETQYF. As DNA, the CDR3 is TGTGCCAGCAGTGGGGTCGTGGCAGGGAGTCAAGAGACCCAGTACTTC.

J is TRBJ2-4 and V is TRBV3-1, with D hard to call. The V gene's germline CDR1 is LGHDT and CDR2 YNNKEL (reference sequence). Between the trimmed V and J ends, which lost 3 bases and 7 bases, there was a span of 10 bases. This CDR3 has 13 residues. CDR3 in DNA: TGTGCCAGCAGCCAGGCGTTAATCAACATTCAGTACTTC. Its translation: CASSQALINIQYF.

The chain employs TRBV7-4 and TRBJ2-1, with 11 bases that match TRBD1. Germline V gene lookup returns CDR1 SGHVT and CDR2 SQSDAQ. The CDR3 has 16 residues. Trimming cost V 4 bases and J 8 bases; bases outside gene matches: 10. CDR3 region: CASSSARTGGFDEQFF. DNA for the CDR3: TGTGCCAGCAGCTCAGCTAGGACAGGGGGCTTTGATGAGCAGTTCTTC.

Ten or more counts support this clonotype. The CDR3 DNA is TGTGCCAGCAGCTTCGGGCATTCGGGGGATCAAGAGACCCAGTACTTC. This gives the protein CASSFGHSGDQETQYF. V usage is TRBV7-2 and J usage is TRBJ2-5; D is possibly TRBD2 (6 bases). The V end was cut by 3 bases, the J end by 2 bases, with 16 bases between. CDR3 length equals 16 residues. Germline V lookup: CDR1 SGHTA, CDR2 FQGNSA.

The sample holds many counts of this clonotype. The gene calls are TRBV7-9 and TRBJ2-7, with D uncertain. CDR3 size: 14 residues. The germline CDR1 and CDR2 sequences are SEHNR and FQNEAQ (reference sequence). Trimming removed 5 bases at V and 3 bases at J, with 14 bases between. Written as DNA, the CDR3 is TGTGCCAGCAGCCCAAAAGGCGACCACTACGAGCAGTACTTC. Translating it yields CASSPKGDHYEQYF.